This T cell receptor (beta chain) emerged from a study of cytomegalovirus exposure and HLA in healthy donors. Study context: A previous analysis identified about 110 million unique TCR beta sequences derived from about 180 million T cells. Study results and caveats: Being productive about 87% or about 30% of the time was typical of most TCR beta V segments in an earlier analysis. An analysis was carried out later, and it reportedly showed fewer N-insertions in an Asian-associated ancestry cluster than the approximately 670-donor mean.

The V gene lost 4 bases and the J gene lost 3 bases, with 16 bases spanning the gap. The CDR3 runs 15 residues. Germline-derived CDR1 and CDR2 are SGHTS and YDEGEE. Vbeta (60) and Jbeta (13) primers were used in the PCR. Method: immunoSEQ multiplex PCR; TCRdb's copy keeps in-frame clones and lacks some. This sample has about 130,000 clones, with approximately 80% found just once. The count of this clone is one. Its matching antigen is unknown. Donors consisted of healthy bone marrow donors. V gene TRBV5-8 combines with J gene TRBJ1-1; D is perhaps TRBD1 (5 bases). Sequencing was carried out using PBMCs. The receptor was derived from a man aged 50 to 60 in good health and CMV-seronegative. As DNA, the CDR3 is TGTGCCAGCAGCCTGGAGGGGTTAGGGGACACTGAAGCTTTCTTT. Its translation is CASSLEGLGDTEAFF.